The source of this TCR beta chain is a study of blood T cell repertoires in COVID-19. For the study at large: PBMCs, B-cell-depleted T cells, or T cells provided the cDNA or gDNA that made up the material.

The table came from immunoSEQ multiplex PCR; TCRdb's copy has only in-frame clones and leaves some out. The table records around 260,000 clones, 88% of them present only once. Remarks on this clone: Without the conserved terminal phenylalanine or tryptophan, this CDR3 likely stems from a read error. No DNA is shown, since the ends of the CDR3 on it are uncertain; the CDR3 is the one TCRdb lists.

This clonotype was sampled from a man aged 55 to 70 who had recovered from COVID-19. Input material: peripheral blood.

CDR3 residues: CASSPPRGIPL. This chain connects TRBV21-1 to TRBJ2-7; the D call in the table, TRBD2, was not verified against the DNA. TRBV21-1 has pseudogene status. From its first to its last residue, the CDR3 has 11 amino acids.